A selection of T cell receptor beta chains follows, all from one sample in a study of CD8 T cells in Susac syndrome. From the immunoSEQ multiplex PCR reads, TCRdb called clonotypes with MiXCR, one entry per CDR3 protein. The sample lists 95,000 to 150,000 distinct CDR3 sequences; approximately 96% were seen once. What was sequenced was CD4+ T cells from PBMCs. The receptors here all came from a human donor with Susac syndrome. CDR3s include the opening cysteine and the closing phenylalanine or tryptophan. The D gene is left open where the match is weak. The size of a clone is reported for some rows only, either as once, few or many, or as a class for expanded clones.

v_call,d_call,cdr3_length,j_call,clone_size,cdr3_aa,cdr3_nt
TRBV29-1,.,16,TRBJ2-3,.,CSVEDHGTASTDTQYF,TGCAGCGTTGAAGATCACGGGACGGCTAGCACAGATACGCAGTATTTT
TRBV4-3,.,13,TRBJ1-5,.,CASSQDITQPQHF,TGCGCCAGCAGCCAAGATATCACTCAGCCCCAGCATTTT
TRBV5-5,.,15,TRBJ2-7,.,CASSLKETTTYEQYF,TGTGCCAGCAGCTTGAAGGAGACTACAACTTACGAGCAGTACTTC
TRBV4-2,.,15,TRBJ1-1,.,CASSQDIWRGLEAFF,TGTGCCAGCAGCCAAGATATATGGCGTGGACTGGAGGCTTTCTTT
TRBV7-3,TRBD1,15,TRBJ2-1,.,CASSLRGGAWNEQFF,TGTGCCAGCAGCTTAAGAGGGGGCGCGTGGAATGAGCAGTTCTTC
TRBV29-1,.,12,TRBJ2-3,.,CSVEFWGNTQYF,TGCAGCGTTGAATTTTGGGGGAATACGCAGTATTTT
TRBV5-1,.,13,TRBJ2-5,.,CASSVTAQETQYF,TGCGCCAGCAGCGTGACGGCTCAAGAGACCCAGTACTTC
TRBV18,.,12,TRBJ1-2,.,CASSPQGNGYTF,TGTGCCAGCTCACCACAGGGGAATGGCTACACCTTC
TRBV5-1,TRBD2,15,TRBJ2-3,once,CASSTPAGVADTQYF,TGCGCCAGCAGCACACCAGCGGGAGTAGCCGATACGCAGTATTTT
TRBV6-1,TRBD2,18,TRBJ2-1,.,CASSERLAGGPRYNEQFF,TGTGCCAGCAGTGAGCGCCTAGCGGGAGGGCCGAGATACAATGAGCAGTTCTTC
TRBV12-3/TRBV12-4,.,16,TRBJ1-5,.,CASSFTAPAGDQPQHF,TGTGCCAGCAGTTTCACAGCCCCGGCAGGCGATCAGCCCCAGCATTTT
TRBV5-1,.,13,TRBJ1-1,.,CASSFSGNTEAFF,TGCGCCAGCAGCTTTTCAGGGAACACTGAAGCTTTCTTT
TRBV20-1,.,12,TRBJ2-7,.,CSARGPVQEQYF,TGCAGTGCTAGGGGGCCGGTTCAGGAGCAGTACTTC
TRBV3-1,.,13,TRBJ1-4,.,CASSQEQDRKLFF,TGTGCCAGCAGCCAAGAGCAGGACCGAAAACTGTTTTTT
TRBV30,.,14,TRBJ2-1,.,CAWTPSDRQWEQFF,TGTGCCTGGACCCCCTCGGACAGACAGTGGGAGCAGTTCTTC